This TCR beta chain appears in the sequencing data of a study of blood T cell repertoires in COVID-19. About the study: Samples representing acute and convalescent COVID-19 were sourced from the United States, Italy and Spain. The analysed material was cDNA or gDNA that came from T cells, B-cell-depleted T cells, or PBMCs.

Trimming stripped 4 bases from V and 4 bases from J, with 12 bases between. Germline values: CDR1 SGDLS, CDR2 YYNGEE. The CDR3 totals 13 residues. This clone was seen more than once but under ten times. Original processing methods: Amplification with reference gene primers provided the estimates of nucleated cell counts. Only in-frame clones appear in the TCRdb table, and some are missing; sequencing was by immunoSEQ multiplex PCR. V, J and clone size are those of that table, while D and trimming were read from the DNA. The sample includes about 280,000 clones, 83% of them seen just once. Sample: peripheral blood. This sequence originates from a woman aged 45 to 65 who had recovered from COVID-19. The gene calls are TRBV9 and TRBJ2-7; possibly TRBD2 for D (5 bases). In DNA form, the CDR3 reads TGTGCCAGCAGCCCTAGCTCCCCTTACGAGCAGTACTTC. This gives the protein CASSPSSPYEQYF.